This TCR beta chain is from a study of long-term antiretroviral therapy in people with HIV. This was the immunoSEQ v3.0 assay at survey level. Sequencing was designed to cover about 35,000-50,000 T-cell genomes in each sample. The repertoire was sequenced with immunoSEQ multiplex PCR; TCRdb's copy has only in-frame clones and lacks some. This sample has 25,000 to 30,000 clones; 84% occur once, and the top ten carry about 6.6%. Notes on this clone: Its antigen is undetermined.

Notes on the study in general: Clones that had undergone expansion before ART prevailed in the repertoire throughout all time points. ART adherence, viral resistance and therapy changes were undocumented.

With 2 bases removed from V and 7 bases from J, the gap between germline ends came to 9 bases. CDR1 is MNHEY, CDR2 SVGAGI, per germline. This CDR3 region has 12 residues. The starting material was unsorted PBMCs, obtained 0.4 years after starting antiretroviral therapy. This chain connects TRBV6-5 to TRBJ2-7, with unresolved D. This receptor was identified in a man between 18 and 35 years old with HIV. CDR3 DNA: TGTGCCAGCAGTTACAAATCGCGGGAGCAGTACTTC. Its protein is CASSYKSREQYF.